This section outlines one T cell receptor beta chain sequence together with its context. Amplification used 60 Vbeta primers and 13 Jbeta primers. Assay used: immunoSEQ multiplex PCR; TCRdb lists only in-frame clones, some missing. The table records 150,000 to 200,000 clones, less than 80% of them present only once. With 3 bases removed from V and 0 bases from J, the gap between germline ends came to 9 bases. CDR1 MGHRA and CDR2 YSYEKL come from the germline V gene. This CDR3 has 15 amino acids. The data belong to a study of cytomegalovirus exposure and HLA in healthy donors. The source is a man aged 40-49 years in good health and CMV-seronegative. The sample taken for sequencing was PBMCs. This rearrangement joins TRBV4-1 to TRBJ2-1, with D unclear. For the CDR3, the DNA is TGCGCCAGCAGCCAGAACCCTAGCTCCTACAATGAGCAGTTCTTC. It yields the protein CASSQNPSSYNEQFF.